This T cell receptor beta chain was recorded in a study of shared clonotypes between healthy human individuals. Overall study findings and caveats: In this cohort, only blood was sampled, and tissue repertoires likely differ.

This was a deep-level run. Profiled with immunoSEQ multiplex PCR; TCRdb holds only in-frame clones, not every one. In the table there are approximately 95,000 clones, 67% of which are singletons. Note on this clone: As yet, its antigen is unknown.

Among the donors, all were Caucasian adults who lived in Nashville, Tennessee. The source of this sequence is a man younger than 40 in good health. Sequencing was performed on memory CD8+ T cells sorted from blood. Subset defined: CD45RO+ cells pooled with CCR7-negative TemRA cells.

The CDR3 region has the DNA TGTGCCAGCAGTTTAGCCCCGGGAACCCACAGCTACGAGCAGTACTTC. This codes for CASSLAPGTHSYEQYF. This rearrangement joins TRBV28 to TRBJ2-7; weak D call: TRBD2 (5 bases). V lost 2 bases, J lost 3 bases, and 17 bases lay in between. The CDR3 has 16 residues. Per the germline V gene, CDR1 is MDHEN and CDR2 is SYDVKM.